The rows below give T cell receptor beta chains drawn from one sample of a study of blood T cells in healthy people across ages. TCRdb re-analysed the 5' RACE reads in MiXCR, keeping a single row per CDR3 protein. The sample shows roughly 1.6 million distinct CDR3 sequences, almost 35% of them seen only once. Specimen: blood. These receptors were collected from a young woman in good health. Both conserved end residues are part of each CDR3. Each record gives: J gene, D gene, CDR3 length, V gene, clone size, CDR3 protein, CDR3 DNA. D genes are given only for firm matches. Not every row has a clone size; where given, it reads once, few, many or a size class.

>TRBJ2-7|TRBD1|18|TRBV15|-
CATSRDLYGTGSRYEQYF
TGTGCCACCAGCAGAGATCTTTATGGGACAGGGTCCCGGTACGAGCAGTACTTC
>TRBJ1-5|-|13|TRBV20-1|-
CSAFGQINQPQHF
TGCAGTGCTTTCGGACAAATCAATCAGCCCCAGCATTTT
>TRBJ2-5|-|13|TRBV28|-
CASSFGRGETRYF
TGTGCCAGCAGTTTTGGCAGAGGAGAGACCCGGTACTTC
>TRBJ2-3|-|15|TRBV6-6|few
CASSYSNSRTDTQYF
TGTGCCAGCAGTTACTCCAATTCTCGCACAGATACGCAGTATTTT
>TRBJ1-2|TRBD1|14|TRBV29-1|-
CSVGLGRGLYGYTF
TGCAGCGTTGGTCTTGGCAGGGGGCTCTATGGCTACACCTTC
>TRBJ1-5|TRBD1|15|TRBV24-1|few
CATSEGQGQNQPQHF
TGTGCCACCAGTGAGGGACAGGGCCAAAATCAGCCCCAGCATTTT
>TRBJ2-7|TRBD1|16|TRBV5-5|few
CASSFAKGTASYEQYF
TGTGCCAGCAGCTTCGCTAAGGGGACAGCTAGTTACGAGCAGTACTTC
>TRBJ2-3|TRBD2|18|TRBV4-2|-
CARSQGTSGGAPTDTRYF
TGTGCCCGCAGCCAGGGGACTAGCGGGGGGGCCCCAACAGATACGCGGTATTTT
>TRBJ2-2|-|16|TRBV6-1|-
CASRAIKVRDTGELFF
TGTGCCAGCAGAGCTATCAAGGTTAGGGACACCGGGGAGCTGTTTTTT
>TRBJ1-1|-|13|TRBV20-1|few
CSAREGGKNEAFF
TGCAGTGCTAGAGAGGGGGGGAAGAATGAAGCTTTCTTT
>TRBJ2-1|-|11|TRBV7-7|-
CATALGAVQFF
TGTGCCACAGCCCTGGGAGCTGTGCAGTTCTTC
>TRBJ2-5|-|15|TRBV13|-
CASSLRPQSGETQYF
TGTGCCAGCAGCTTACGGCCCCAGAGTGGGGAGACCCAGTACTTC
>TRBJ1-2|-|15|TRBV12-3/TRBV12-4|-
CASSLALQVGGGYTF
TGTGCCAGCAGTTTAGCGCTTCAGGTCGGGGGTGGCTACACCTTC
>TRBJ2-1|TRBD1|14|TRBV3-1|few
CASSHGTGTNEQFF
TGTGCCAGCAGCCATGGGACAGGGACAAATGAGCAGTTCTTC
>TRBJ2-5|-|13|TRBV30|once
CAWTSRVAGGQYF
TGTGCCTGGACCTCCAGGGTGGCTGGGGGCCAGTACTTC
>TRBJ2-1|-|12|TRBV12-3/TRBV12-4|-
CASSLFFGEQFF
TGTGCCAGCAGTTTGTTTTTCGGTGAGCAGTTCTTC
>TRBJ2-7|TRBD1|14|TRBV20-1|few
CSAGAGQGGYEQYF
TGCAGTGCTGGGGCTGGACAGGGGGGGTACGAGCAGTACTTC
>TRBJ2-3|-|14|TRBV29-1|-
CSVKDGYGTDTQYF
TGCAGCGTGAAAGACGGGTACGGCACAGATACGCAGTATTTT
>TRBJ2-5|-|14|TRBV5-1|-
CASSYTGTDCEQYF
TGCGCCAGCAGTTATACCGGGACGGACTGTGAGCAGTACTTC
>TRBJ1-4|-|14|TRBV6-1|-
CATWDWTALEKLFF
TGTGCCACCTGGGATTGGACAGCGCTCGAAAAGCTGTTTTTT
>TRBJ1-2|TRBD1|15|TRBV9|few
CASSPGPGQSYGYTF
TGTGCCAGCAGCCCTGGTCCGGGACAGAGTTATGGCTACACCTTC
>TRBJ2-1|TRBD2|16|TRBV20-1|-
CSAGGGLAPTGNEQFF
TGCAGTGCCGGAGGAGGACTAGCACCTACGGGAAATGAGCAGTTCTTC
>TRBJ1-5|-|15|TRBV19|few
CASSRAENSNQPQHF
TGTGCCAGTAGTCGAGCAGAAAATAGCAATCAGCCCCAGCATTTT
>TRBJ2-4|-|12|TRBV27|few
CASSQKGSIQYF
TGTGCCAGCAGTCAAAAAGGGAGCATTCAGTACTTC
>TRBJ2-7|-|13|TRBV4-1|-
CASSISDGYEQYF
TGCGCCAGCAGTATTTCGGACGGGTACGAGCAGTACTTC
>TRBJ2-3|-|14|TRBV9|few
CASSGPESTDTQYF
TGTGCCAGCAGCGGGCCCGAGTCCACAGATACGCAGTATTTT
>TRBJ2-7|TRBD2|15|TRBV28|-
CASSFWLAGVWGQYF
TGTGCCAGCAGTTTCTGGCTAGCGGGAGTGTGGGGGCAGTACTTC
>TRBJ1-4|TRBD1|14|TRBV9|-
CASSDSGGDEKLFF
TGTGCCAGCAGCGATTCAGGGGGCGATGAAAAACTGTTTTTT
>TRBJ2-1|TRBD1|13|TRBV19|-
CASRGTEKETQFF
TGTGCCAGTAGGGGGACAGAAAAAGAGACCCAGTTCTTC
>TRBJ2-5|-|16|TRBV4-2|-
CASSQEASLGSETQYF
TGTGCCAGCAGCCAAGAAGCTAGCTTAGGTTCGGAGACCCAGTACTTC
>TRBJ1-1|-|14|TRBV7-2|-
CAGSPRIGGTEAFF
TGTGCCGGCAGCCCCCGTATAGGCGGTACTGAAGCTTTCTTT
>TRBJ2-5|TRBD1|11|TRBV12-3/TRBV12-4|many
CASSSTGLEYF
TGTGCCAGCAGTTCGACAGGGTTAGAGTACTTC
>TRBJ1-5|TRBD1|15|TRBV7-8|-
CASSFGTVLNQPQHF
TGTGCCAGCAGCTTTGGGACAGTTCTCAATCAGCCCCAGCATTTT
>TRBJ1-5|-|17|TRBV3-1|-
CASRSKAEGDSNQPQHF
TGTGCCAGCAGATCGAAGGCCGAGGGAGATAGCAATCAGCCCCAGCATTTT
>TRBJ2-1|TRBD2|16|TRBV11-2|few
CASSMGLAGAYNEQFF
TGTGCCAGCAGCATGGGGCTAGCGGGAGCCTACAATGAGCAGTTCTTC
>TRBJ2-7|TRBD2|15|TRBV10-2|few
CASSDAGGLTYEQYF
TGCGCCAGCAGTGACGCGGGGGGTCTAACCTACGAGCAGTACTTC
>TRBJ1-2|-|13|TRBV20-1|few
CSATGSANYGYTF
TGCAGTGCTACGGGGTCGGCTAACTATGGCTACACCTTC
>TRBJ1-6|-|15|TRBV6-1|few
CASSEHGTTNSPLHF
TGTGCCAGCAGTGAACACGGCACAACGAATTCACCCCTCCACTTT
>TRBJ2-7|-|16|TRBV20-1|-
CSARVRERTQTYEQYF
TGCAGTGCTAGAGTACGGGAGAGGACTCAGACCTACGAGCAGTACTTC
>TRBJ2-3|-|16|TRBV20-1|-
CSATSARRASTDTQYF
TGCAGTGCTACCTCCGCACGGCGAGCTAGCACAGATACGCAGTATTTT
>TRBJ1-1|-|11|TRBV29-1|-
CSVEEQIQAFF
TGCAGCGTTGAGGAACAGATACAAGCTTTCTTT
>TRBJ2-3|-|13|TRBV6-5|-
CASGVSWGNTQYF
TGTGCCAGCGGTGTCTCTTGGGGAAATACGCAGTATTTT
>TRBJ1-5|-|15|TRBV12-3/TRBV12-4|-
CASSLNGGGHQPQHF
TGTGCCAGCAGCCTGAATGGCGGGGGTCACCAGCCCCAGCATTTT
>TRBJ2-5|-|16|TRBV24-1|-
CATSDLTQGEIETQYF
TGTGCCACCAGTGATTTAACGCAGGGCGAGATCGAGACCCAGTACTTC
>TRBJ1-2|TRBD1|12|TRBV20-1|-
CSAEQGGMRYTF
TGCAGTGCTGAACAGGGGGGTATGAGGTACACCTTC
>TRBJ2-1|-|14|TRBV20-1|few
CSASIGSSYNEQFF
TGCAGTGCTAGTATCGGCAGCTCCTACAATGAGCAGTTCTTC
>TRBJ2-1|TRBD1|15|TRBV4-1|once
CASSQVGTGAEEQFF
TGCGCCAGCAGCCAAGTGGGGACAGGTGCTGAGGAGCAGTTCTTC
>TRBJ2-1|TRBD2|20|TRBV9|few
CASSGNPGLAGGVSYNEQFF
TGTGCCAGCAGCGGAAATCCGGGACTAGCGGGAGGAGTCTCCTACAATGAGCAGTTCTTC